The 14 T cell receptor beta chains in this list originate from one sample, sequenced in a study of shared clonotypes between healthy human individuals. Profiling relied on immunoSEQ multiplex PCR, and the TCRdb table lists in-frame clones only, not all of them. Of about 1 million clones in the sample, about 75% are singletons; the top ten hold less than 1.5%. The sequencing sample was made of memory CD4+ T cells sorted from blood. Sample subset: CD45RA-negative fraction. The source of these receptors is a man in his late teens or twenties in good health.

The chain couples TRBV5-1 to TRBJ1-3, with D possibly being TRBD1 (5 bases). The CDR3 has 14 residues. Trimming shortened V by 4 bases and J by 7 bases, and 15 bases separated the two germline ends. The germline V gene encodes CDR1 SGHRS and CDR2 YFSETQ. CDR3 nucleotide sequence: TGCGCCAGCAGCCCGGGGGGACTTGGGAACACCATATATTTT. This sequence encodes CASSPGGLGNTIYF. Filled out from reference TRBV5-1 and TRBJ1-3, the complete variable domain reads KAGVTQTPRYLIKTRGQQVTLSCSPISGHRSVSWYQQTPGQGLQFLFEYFSETQRNKGNFPGRFSGRQFSNSRSEMNVSTLELGDSALYLCASSPGGLGNTIYFGEGSWLTVV.

As regards this clone: Other DNA sequences in this specimen translate into the identical CDR3. This chain joins TRBV7-9 and TRBJ2-1, with a possible D match to TRBD2 (6 bases). CDR3 length: 13 amino acids. Trimming took off 6 bases at V and 6 bases at J, with 12 bases between the two ends. Germline values: CDR1 SEHNR, CDR2 FQNEAQ (reference sequence). The CDR3 is CASSPLGGNEQFF. The CDR3 DNA is TGTGCCAGCAGTCCTCTCGGGGGCAATGAGCAGTTCTTC.

The chain links TRBV5-6 to TRBJ1-5; 7 bases match TRBD1. The CDR3 runs to 15 residues. V lost 1 base to trimming and J lost 6 bases; unmatched junction nucleotides: 7. From germline, CDR1 is SGHDT and CDR2 YYEEEE. CDR3 residues: CASSLYLGGGQPQHF. The CDR3 DNA is TGTGCCAGCAGCTTGTATCTAGGGGGCGGTCAGCCCCAGCATTTT.

This clone was seen just once. Other DNA sequences in this sample translate to the same CDR3. The V and J genes are TRBV5-1 and TRBJ2-2; D perhaps matches TRBD1 (5 bases). CDR1 SGHRS and CDR2 YFSETQ come from the germline V gene. V lost 4 bases, J lost 1 base, and 11 bases lay in between. The CDR3 totals 15 residues. The CDR3 here is CASSRDSQNTGELFF. The CDR3 bases are TGCGCCAGCAGCCGAGACAGTCAGAACACCGGGGAGCTGTTTTTT.

This sequence joins TRBV6-6 and TRBJ2-5, with D unresolved. V was cut by 8 bases and J by 5 bases, with 9 bases left in between. CDR3 size: 11 residues. Germline values: CDR1 MNHNY, CDR2 SVGAGI (reference sequence). CDR3 nucleotides: TGTGCCAGCGCGGCTCGGGAGACCCAGTACTTC. It yields the protein CASAARETQYF.

This chain connects TRBV18 to TRBJ1-6; 7 bases are a match to TRBD1. V shed 6 bases and J 7 bases; nucleotides not matched to a gene: 12. Germline values: CDR1 KGHSH, CDR2 LQKENI. This CDR3 comprises 16 residues. The CDR3: CASSQPGTERNSPLHF. The CDR3, as DNA: TGTGCCAGCTCCCAACCAGGGACAGAAAGAAATTCACCCCTCCACTTT.

The J gene is TRBJ2-7, the V gene TRBV6-6; 12 bases match TRBD2. In germline, CDR1 is MNHNY, CDR2 SVGAGI (reference sequence). CDR3 length: 16 amino acids. V lost 0 bases and J lost 4; bases outside the gene matches: 4. CDR3 protein: CASSYSRLAGEYEQYF. The CDR3 DNA reads TGTGCCAGCAGTTACTCGAGACTAGCGGGAGAGTACGAGCAGTACTTC.

A word on this clone: Other DNA variants within this sample encode the same CDR3. In DNA, the CDR3 is TGTGCCAGCAGCATAGACAGGAACTATGGCTACACCTTC. Protein sequence: CASSIDRNYGYTF. This chain links TRBV7-2 with TRBJ1-2, with D maybe TRBD1 (6 bases). The germline V and J ends were trimmed by 5 bases and 2 bases, with 9 bases remaining between them. Germline V gene sequence: CDR1 SGHTA, CDR2 FQGNSA. CDR3 length equals 13 residues.

The J gene is TRBJ2-2, the V gene TRBV10-1, with D perhaps matching TRBD1 or TRBD2 (7 bases each). CDR3 length: 12 residues. The V gene's germline CDR1 is WNHNN and CDR2 SYGVQD (reference sequence). V shed 8 bases and J shed 6 bases, with 10 bases lying between them. The CDR3 nucleotides read TGCGCCAGCCAGGGGGGGGCCGGGGAGCTGTTTTTT. It translates to CASQGGAGELFF.

The chain carries TRBV11-3 and TRBJ2-2; D is unresolved. The CDR3 loop spans 12 amino acids. Trimming stripped 1 base from V and 7 bases from J, with 4 bases between. Germline assignment: CDR1 SGHNT and CDR2 YENEEA. Written as DNA, the CDR3 is TGTGCCAGCAGCTTAGCCGTCGGGGAGCTGTTTTTT. Its protein is CASSLAVGELFF.

The chain employs TRBV15 and TRBJ2-7; D gene uncertain. Germline assignment: CDR1 LNHNV and CDR2 YYDKDF (reference sequence). V was clipped by 6 bases and J by 0 bases, with 6 bases between them. The CDR3 is 12 amino acids. The chain's CDR3 is CATRADSYEQYF. CDR3 in DNA: TGTGCCACCAGGGCAGACTCCTACGAGCAGTACTTC.

The rearrangement links TRBV25-1 to TRBJ2-2; 8 bases fit TRBD1. This CDR3 has 17 residues. V was pared by 7 bases and J by 6 bases, with 16 bases of the junction left unmatched. In germline, CDR1 is MGHDK, CDR2 SYGVNS. The CDR3 DNA is TGTGCCAGCACCCCCTCCCCCGGGACAGGATCGTCCGGGGAGCTGTTTTTT. Encoded protein: CASTPSPGTGSSGELFF.

The rearrangement joins TRBV5-4 to TRBJ2-5, with 7 bases aligning to TRBD2. Germline CDR1 and CDR2: SGHNT and YYREEE (reference sequence). The CDR3 extends over 14 amino acids. V gave up 3 bases and J gave up 3 bases; unmatched junction bases: 5. Written as DNA, the CDR3 is TGTGCCAGCAGCTGGGGGACTACTAAAGAGACCCAGTACTTC. This codes for CASSWGTTKETQYF.

This clone has a handful of counts. This chain connects TRBV29-1 to TRBJ1-6; 8 nucleotides line up with TRBD1. Germline-derived CDR1 and CDR2 are SQVTM and ANQGSEA. V lost 6 bases to trimming and J lost 3 bases; unmatched junction nucleotides: 7. The CDR3 contains 15 residues. The CDR3: CSVRQGMDYNSPLHF. The CDR3 coding sequence is TGCAGCGTGAGACAGGGGATGGACTATAATTCACCCCTCCACTTT.